The sequence of this T cell receptor beta chain was determined in a study of CD8 T cells in Susac syndrome. Background on the study: Patients with Susac syndrome, at blood draw, were therapy-naive, on corticosteroids, or on intravenous immunoglobulin alone. The study, taken as a whole, reports: In its TCR sequencing and HLA analysis, the study acknowledged that the number of individuals was relatively small.

RNA, at 0.5 to 1 ug, was reverse transcribed with random hexamers. The method of amplification for TCR beta CDR3 was immunoSEQ multiplex PCR, covering 54 Vbeta and 13 Jbeta. TCRdb used MiXCR to reprocess the immunoSEQ multiplex PCR reads, holding one entry per CDR3 protein. The sample shows 200,000 to 300,000 distinct CDR3 sequences, 90% to 96% of them seen only once. There are 16 residues in the CDR3. The germline V and J ends were trimmed by 6 bases and 0 bases, with 14 bases remaining between them. CDR1 LGHDT and CDR2 YNNKEL come from the germline V gene (reference sequence). TCR beta sequencing was performed on blood CD8+ and CD4+ T cells. As for this clonotype: The antigen remains undetermined.

This sequence originates from a human donor with Susac syndrome. The sequencing input was CD4+ T cells from PBMCs. The J gene is TRBJ2-2, the V gene TRBV3-1; no reliable D call. This CDR3 reads CASREAGGTNTGELFF. As DNA, the CDR3 is TGTGCCAGCAGAGAAGCTGGCGGAACGAACACCGGGGAGCTGTTTTTT.